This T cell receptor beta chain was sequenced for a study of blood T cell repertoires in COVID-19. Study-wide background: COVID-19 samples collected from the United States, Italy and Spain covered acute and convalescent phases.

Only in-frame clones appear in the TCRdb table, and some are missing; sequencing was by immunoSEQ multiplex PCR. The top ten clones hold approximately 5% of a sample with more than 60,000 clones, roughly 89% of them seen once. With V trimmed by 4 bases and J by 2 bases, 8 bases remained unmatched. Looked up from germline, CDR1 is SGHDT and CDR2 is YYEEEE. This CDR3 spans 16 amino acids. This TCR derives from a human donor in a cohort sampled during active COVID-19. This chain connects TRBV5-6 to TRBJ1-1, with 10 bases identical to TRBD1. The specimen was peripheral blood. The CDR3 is CASSATGGAFNTEAFF. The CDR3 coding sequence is TGTGCCAGCAGCGCGACAGGGGGCGCCTTTAACACTGAAGCTTTCTTT. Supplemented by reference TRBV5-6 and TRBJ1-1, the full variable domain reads DAGVTQSPTHLIKTRGQQVTLRCSPKSGHDTVSWYQQALGQGPQFIFQYYEEEERQRGNFPDRFSGHQFPNYSSELNVNALLLGDSALYLCASSATGGAFNTEAFFGQGTRLTVV.